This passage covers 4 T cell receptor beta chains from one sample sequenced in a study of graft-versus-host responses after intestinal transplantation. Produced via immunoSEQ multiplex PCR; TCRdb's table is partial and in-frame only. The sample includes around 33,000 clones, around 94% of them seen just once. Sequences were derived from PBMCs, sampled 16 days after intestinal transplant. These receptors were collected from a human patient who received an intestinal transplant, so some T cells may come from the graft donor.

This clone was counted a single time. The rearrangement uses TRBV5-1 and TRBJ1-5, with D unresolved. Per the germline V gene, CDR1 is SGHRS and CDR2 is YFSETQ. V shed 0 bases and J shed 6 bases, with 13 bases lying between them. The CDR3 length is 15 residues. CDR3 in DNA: TGCGCCAGCAGCTTGGCCGGGCTCTCTGGTCAGCCCCAGCATTTT. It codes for CASSLAGLSGQPQHF.

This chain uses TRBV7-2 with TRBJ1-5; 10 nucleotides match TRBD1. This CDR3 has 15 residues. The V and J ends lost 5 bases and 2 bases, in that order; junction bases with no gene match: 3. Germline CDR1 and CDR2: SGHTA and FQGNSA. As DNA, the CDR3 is TGTGCCAGCAGCCTAGGGACAGGGGGCAATCAGCCCCAGCATTTT. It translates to CASSLGTGGNQPQHF.

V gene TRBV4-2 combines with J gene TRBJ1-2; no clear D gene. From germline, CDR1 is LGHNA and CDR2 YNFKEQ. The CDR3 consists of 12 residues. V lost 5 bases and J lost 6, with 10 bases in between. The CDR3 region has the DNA TGTGCCAGCAGCGCAATTAGGGATGGCTACACCTTC. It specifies CASSAIRDGYTF.

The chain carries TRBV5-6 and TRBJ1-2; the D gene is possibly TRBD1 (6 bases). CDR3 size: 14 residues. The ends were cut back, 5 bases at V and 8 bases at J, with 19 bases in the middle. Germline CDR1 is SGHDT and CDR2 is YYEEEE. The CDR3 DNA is TGTGCCAGCAGAGGGGTGGCAGGGACAAGGGGCTACACCTTC. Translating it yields CASRGVAGTRGYTF.